This T cell receptor (beta chain) was recovered during a study of CD8 T cells in Susac syndrome. With random hexamers, roughly 0.45 to 1 ug RNA was reverse transcribed. The authors amplified TCR beta CDR3 across 54 Vbeta and 13 Jbeta using immunoSEQ multiplex PCR. TCRdb recomputed calls from the immunoSEQ multiplex PCR reads with MiXCR, one row per CDR3 protein. This table has more than 70,000 distinct CDR3 sequences, just under 95% appearing once. Per germline, CDR1 SGDLS and CDR2 YYNGEE. The CDR3 contains 13 residues. V lost 6 bases to trimming and J lost 6 bases; unmatched junction nucleotides: 6. The V and J genes are TRBV9 and TRBJ2-1; TRBD1 matches at 7 bases. This receptor was identified in a human donor in good health. The sample comprised CD8+ T cells from PBMCs. The chain's CDR3 is CASTDRYSNEQFF. The CDR3 DNA reads as TGTGCCAGCACGGACAGGTACAGCAATGAGCAGTTCTTC. Full variable domain (remainder filled in from reference TRBV9 and TRBJ2-1): DSGVTQTPKHLITATGQRVTLRCSPRSGDLSVYWYQQSLDQGLQFLIQYYNGEERAKGNILERFSAQQFPDLHSELNLSSLELGDSALYFCASTDRYSNEQFFGPGTRLTVL.